This TCR beta chain was found in a study of shared clonotypes between healthy human individuals. Study-wide results and caveats: Even with large depth, rarefaction showed that sorted-subset sequencing was incomplete.

This CDR3 region has 12 residues. CDR1 SNHLY and CDR2 FYNNEI come from the germline V gene. Trimming took 3 bases from V and 2 from J, leaving 5 bases between them. Here immunoSEQ multiplex PCR was the method, and the copy in TCRdb shows in-frame clones only, minus some. This table has some 320,000 clones, roughly 87% appearing once. With regard to this clone: Its antigen is undetermined.

CD8 memory merged CD45RO+ with CCR7-negative CD45RA+ TemRA cells. Specimen: memory CD8+ T cells sorted from blood. The sample's subset: CD45RO+ cells pooled with CCR7-negative TemRA cells. This sequence joins TRBV2 and TRBJ2-7; D might be TRBD2 (5 bases). This TCR came from a man in his late teens or twenties in good health. The CDR3 loop is CASSEGAYEQYF. CDR3 bases: TGTGCCAGCAGTGAGGGAGCCTACGAGCAGTACTTC.